Listed here are 3 T cell receptor beta chains from one sample, sequenced in a study of identical twins. TCRdb re-called the 5' RACE reads with MiXCR, one entry per CDR3 protein. The table includes approximately 220,000 distinct CDR3 sequences, about 7.5% detected once. These same records also appear under a second study, on yellow fever vaccine responses in identical twins.

The source material was memory (CD45RO+) T cells sorted from blood. The receptors were gathered from a woman between 18 and 29 years old in good health.

Ten or more counts support this clonotype. This chain joins TRBV6-1 and TRBJ2-3; D may be TRBD2 (5 bases). Deletions cut 7 bases from V and 2 bases from J, with 13 bases between. CDR3 size: 14 residues. From germline, CDR1 is MNHNS and CDR2 SASEGT. The CDR3 nucleotides are TGTGCCAGCACCGACGGGGATTACACAGATACGCAGTATTTT. Amino acid sequence: CASTDGDYTDTQYF.

In this sample, this clonotype turned up a few times. V usage is TRBV20-1 and J usage is TRBJ1-5; the D gene is possibly TRBD1 (6 bases). CDR3 size: 13 residues. Germline V gene sequence: CDR1 DFQATT, CDR2 SNEGSKA (reference sequence). Trimming took off 3 bases at V and 3 bases at J, with 9 bases between the two ends. The DNA for the CDR3 is TGCAGTGCTAGTAGGGGGGTCAATCAGCCCCAGCATTTT. Its protein is CSASRGVNQPQHF.

The gene calls are TRBV2 and TRBJ2-5, with D tentatively TRBD1 (5 bases). The CDR3 is 13 amino acids. CDR1 is SNHLY, CDR2 FYNNEI, per germline. V lost 7 bases and J 3 bases, leaving 12 bases between the germline ends. The CDR3 nucleotides are TGTGCCAGCACCCGCAGGGCAGAAGAGACCCAGTACTTC. Translation gives CASTRRAEETQYF.